This TCR beta chain was sequenced during a study of blood T cell repertoires in COVID-19. Study-level information: The United States, Italy and Spain provided the acute and convalescent COVID-19 samples.

Only in-frame clones appear in the TCRdb table, and some are missing; sequencing was by immunoSEQ multiplex PCR. The sample carries approximately 150,000 clones, 80% to 85% recorded once. Sequencing was carried out using peripheral blood. This clonotype originated in a man in his sixties or seventies with active or convalescent COVID-19.

The DNA of the CDR3 is TGCGCCAGCAGCCTGGAACCTCCGGGACAGGGGGCGATGAACACTGAAGCTTTCTTT. This gives the protein CASSLEPPGQGAMNTEAFF. The gene calls are TRBV5-1 and TRBJ1-1; 12 bases map to TRBD1. Germline V gene sequence: CDR1 SGHRS, CDR2 YFSETQ. J lost 0 bases, V lost 4 bases, and 13 bases had no gene match. The CDR3 length is 19 residues.